These T cell receptor beta chains were read from a single sample in a study of control samples from healthy donors and cancer patients. Libraries were prepared by immunoSEQ multiplex PCR; TCRdb keeps only in-frame clonotypes and omits some of them. This table has some 140,000 clones, roughly 92% appearing once. The specimen was blood. The receptors were sampled from a man under 40 in good health. Each CDR3 is given with its conserved first and last residue.

v_gene	j_gene	CDR3aa
TRBV7-9	TRBJ1-1	CASSWGQNTEAFF
TRBV4-1	TRBJ2-4	CASSQEVIVGTGAKNIQYF
TRBV25-1	TRBJ1-1	CASSQGQVAFF
TRBV14	TRBJ2-5	CASSQGWGETQYF
TRBV2	TRBJ1-1	CASRENGGEAFF
TRBV11-2	TRBJ2-3	CASSYSNSGRTDTQYF
TRBV7-9	TRBJ2-1	CASSPRLAGGSYNEQFF
TRBV2	TRBJ2-4	CASSVLDRGFDF
TRBV6-5	TRBJ1-6	CASQDRSSYNSPLHF
TRBV9	TRBJ1-6	CASSVDGDYNSPLHF
TRBV3-1/TRBV3-2	TRBJ1-4	CASSHRAREKLFF
TRBV27	TRBJ1-5	CASSATGGAVQPQHF
TRBV6-5	TRBJ1-1	CASRQGADTEAFF
TRBV12-3/TRBV12-4	TRBJ1-2	CASSDPTPYGYTF
TRBV7-3	TRBJ2-4	CASSSSGSSNIQYF
TRBV11-1	TRBJ1-1	CASSVRTGNTEAFF